This T cell receptor (beta chain) is drawn from a study of type 1 regulatory T cells. Study-level information: This in vitro CD4 product, T-allo10, is enriched for Tr1 cells and alloantigen-specific.

TCRdb re-analysed the reads in MiXCR, keeping a single row per CDR3 protein. The sample lists fewer than 20,000 distinct CDR3 sequences, about 9.4% occurring once. This clonotype was recorded many times. The receptor was derived from a human donor in good health. The sequencing input was CD4+ T cells, either the whole sample or a sorted fraction (not recorded which).

The CDR3 loop reads CASSLRTREQFF. The CDR3 DNA reads as TGTGCCAGCAGCCTCCGGACTAGGGAGCAGTTCTTC. This chain connects TRBV7-2 to TRBJ2-1; TRBD2 matches at 7 bases. The germline V gene has CDR1 SGHTA and CDR2 FQGNSA. The length of the CDR3 is 12 residues. With V trimmed by 5 bases and J by 10 bases, 5 bases remained unmatched.